The 29 T cell receptor beta chains below were found in one sample sequenced in a study of blood T cell repertoires in COVID-19. Profiling relied on immunoSEQ multiplex PCR, and the TCRdb table lists in-frame clones only, not all of them. The sample gives some 110,000 clones, more than 60% of which show up once; roughly 2.6% is in the top ten. Sequencing was carried out using peripheral blood. Receptors were obtained from a man aged 45 to 65 with acute or convalescent COVID-19.

This clone was counted a single time. This chain joins TRBV19 and TRBJ1-1, with 7 bases that match TRBD1. This CDR3 region has 16 residues. V lost 3 bases, J lost 0 bases, and 7 bases stayed unmatched. Per germline, CDR1 LNHDA and CDR2 SQIVND (reference sequence). CDR3 in amino acids: CASSMEGTGVNTEAFF. The CDR3 bases are TGTGCCAGTAGTATGGAGGGTACAGGGGTGAACACTGAAGCTTTCTTT. The whole variable domain, filled in from reference TRBV19 and TRBJ1-1, reads DGGITQSPKYLFRKEGQNVTLSCEQNLNHDAMYWYRQDPGQGLRLIYYSQIVNDFQKGDIAEGYSVSREKKESFPLTVTSAQKNPTAFYLCASSMEGTGVNTEAFFGQGTRLTVV.

In this sample, this clone turned up a few times. This chain uses TRBV7-3 with TRBJ1-6; 7 bases are shared with TRBD1. V lost 5 bases to trimming and J lost 9 bases; unmatched junction nucleotides: 10. The CDR3 loop spans 15 amino acids. The germline gives CDR1 SGHTA, CDR2 FQGTGA. CDR3 sequence reads: CASSLATGVGSPLHF. CDR3 nucleotides: TGTGCCAGCAGCCTTGCTACAGGGGTAGGTTCACCCCTCCACTTT. Supplemented by reference TRBV7-3 and TRBJ1-6, the full variable domain reads GAGVSQTPSNKVTEKGKYVELRCDPISGHTALYWYRQSLGQGPEFLIYFQGTGAADDSGLPNDRFFAVRPEGSVSTLKIQRTERGDSAVYLCASSLATGVGSPLHFGNGTRLTVT.

The chain couples TRBV5-1 to TRBJ2-5, with 7 positions matching TRBD1. The CDR3 length is 14 residues. Germline V CDR1 and CDR2: SGHRS, YFSETQ. J lost 4 bases, V lost 4 bases, and 7 bases had no gene match. The DNA of the CDR3 is TGCGCCAGCAGCGCCGGACAGGTGGGAGAGACCCAGTACTTC. Its translation: CASSAGQVGETQYF.

The chain carries TRBV7-9 and TRBJ1-1; TRBD1 aligns across 7 bases. V lost 8 bases to trimming and J lost 7 bases; unmatched junction nucleotides: 16. Germline CDR1 and CDR2: SEHNR and FQNEAQ (reference sequence). CDR3 length: 15 residues. CDR3 in amino acids: CASLPKDRLGNEAFF. In DNA, the CDR3 is TGTGCCAGCTTACCGAAGGACAGGTTGGGAAATGAAGCTTTCTTT.

The genes are TRBV6-5 and TRBJ2-7; D perhaps matches TRBD2 (5 bases). Germline CDR1 and CDR2: MNHEY and SVGAGI. The ends were cut back, 6 bases at V and 5 bases at J, with 17 bases in the middle. This CDR3 spans 14 amino acids. CDR3 nucleotide sequence: TGTGCCAGCAGAAGAGTCCTAGAAGCGGACGAGCAGTACTTC. It specifies CASRRVLEADEQYF.

The J gene is TRBJ1-1, the V gene TRBV29-1; D might be TRBD1 (6 bases). V shed 7 bases and J shed 11 bases, with 17 bases lying between them. There are 11 residues in the CDR3. CDR1 and CDR2 from the germline V gene are SQVTM and ANQGSEA. The CDR3 bases are TGCAGCGCCAGTCTACAGGGAGCTGCTTTCTTT. It encodes CSASLQGAAFF.

This chain connects TRBV6-5 to TRBJ1-3; 8 positions agree with TRBD1. Germline values: CDR1 MNHEY, CDR2 SVGAGI. V gave up 7 bases and J gave up 4 bases; unmatched junction bases: 9. The CDR3 sequence is 15 residues long. The DNA for the CDR3 is TGTGCCAGCACCTTGCAGGGGGCAACGGGAAACACCATATATTTT. This gives the protein CASTLQGATGNTIYF.

In this sample, this clone turned up a few times. CDR3 sequence reads: CASTPTGYYEQYF. The CDR3 nucleotides read TGTGCCAGCACCCCGACAGGGTACTACGAGCAGTACTTC. The chain couples TRBV28 to TRBJ2-7; TRBD1 aligns across 7 bases. V was clipped by 7 bases and J by 3 bases; unmatched bases: 6. The CDR3 loop spans 13 amino acids. The germline CDR1 and CDR2 sequences are MDHEN and SYDVKM. The full variable domain, rest sourced from reference TRBV28 and TRBJ2-7, is DVKVTQSSRYLVKRTGEKVFLECVQDMDHENMFWYRQDPGLGLRLIYFSYDVKMKEKGDIPEGYSVSREKKERFSLILESASTNQTSMYLCASTPTGYYEQYFGPGTRLTVT.

About this clone itself: The same CDR3 can be traced to other DNA sequences in this sample. This chain links TRBV7-9 with TRBJ1-1, with a possible D match to TRBD1 (6 bases). V was clipped by 3 bases and J by 3 bases, with 8 bases between them. CDR3 length: 13 residues. Germline V gives CDR1 SEHNR, CDR2 FQNEAQ (reference sequence). DNA of the CDR3: TGTGCCAGCAGCTTGGGACAACACACTGAAGCTTTCTTT. Translated, it gives CASSLGQHTEAFF.

This chain joins TRBV28 and TRBJ2-1, with TRBD1 matching over 9 bases. Germline V gene data show CDR1 as MDHEN and CDR2 as SYDVKM. After removal of 6 bases from V and 5 bases from J, the junction contained 14 bases not matched to a gene. There are 17 residues in the CDR3. The CDR3 sequence is CASRPNRGRSGDNEQFF. The DNA of the CDR3 is TGTGCCAGCAGACCCAACAGGGGGCGGTCGGGGGACAATGAGCAGTTCTTC.

The rearrangement links TRBV28 to TRBJ2-1, with 10 bases matching TRBD1. Losses at the gene ends were 2 bases for V and 4 bases for J; bases not matched to a gene: 14. Germline lookup yields CDR1 MDHEN and CDR2 SYDVKM. The CDR3 has 19 residues. The CDR3 DNA is TGTGCCAGCAGTTTAGGATGGGGTATGGGACAGGGGCAATACAATGAGCAGTTCTTC. This sequence encodes CASSLGWGMGQGQYNEQFF.

This chain's CDR3 is CATSDTGLSNTGELFF. The CDR3 nucleotides read TGTGCCACCAGTGATACGGGACTCTCGAACACCGGGGAGCTGTTTTTT. The chain uses TRBV24-1 and TRBJ2-2; possible D gene TRBD2, 6 bases. V lost 3 bases and J lost 0, with 10 bases in between. Per the germline V gene, CDR1 is KGHDR and CDR2 is SFDVKD. CDR3 length: 16 amino acids.

Remarks on this clone: At the DNA level, this CDR3 is encoded by other sequences in the same sample as well. CDR3 bases: TGCGCCAGCAGCCAAGACAGGGATCAGCCCCAGCATTTT. It is translated as CASSQDRDQPQHF. The chain is built from TRBV4-1 and TRBJ1-5; possibly TRBD1 for D (5 bases). Per the germline V gene, CDR1 is MGHRA and CDR2 is YSYEKL. Trimming pared 0 bases from V and 5 bases from J, leaving 5 bases between. The CDR3 runs 13 residues.

This clone has just a few counts. CDR3 in DNA: TGTGCCAGCAGCCAAGTTAGTGGGAGACCCTACGAGCAGTACTTC. This gives the protein CASSQVSGRPYEQYF. The chain recombines TRBV3-1 (or the pseudogene TRBV3-2) with TRBJ2-7; D possibly corresponds to TRBD2 (5 bases). Looked up from germline, CDR1 is LGHDT and CDR2 is YNNKEL (reference sequence). The CDR3 consists of 15 residues. V was trimmed by 1 base and J by 2 bases, leaving 12 bases between them.

The DNA of the CDR3 is TGCAGTGCTAGAGCCCACTACGAGCAGTACTTC. As protein: CSARAHYEQYF. The V call is TRBV20-1, the J call TRBJ2-7; no definite D call. This CDR3 region has 11 residues. Between the trimmed V and J ends, which lost 1 base and 3 bases, there was a span of 4 bases. Germline CDR1 and CDR2: DFQATT and SNEGSKA (reference sequence).

This chain connects TRBV11-2 to TRBJ1-6, with 8 positions matching TRBD1. The V and J ends lost 5 bases and 7 bases, in that order; junction bases with no gene match: 7. CDR3 size: 15 residues. Germline CDR1 SGHAT, CDR2 FQNNGV. CDR3 protein: CASSTRQGSNSPLHF. The CDR3 coding sequence is TGTGCCAGCAGCACCCGACAGGGGTCGAATTCACCCCTCCACTTT.

The chain recombines TRBV28 with TRBJ1-6, with D perhaps matching TRBD1 (5 bases). The V end lost 6 bases, the J end lost 14 bases, and 14 bases lay between the germline ends. Germline CDR1 reads MDHEN; CDR2 reads SYDVKM. The CDR3 runs to 12 residues. The DNA for the CDR3 is TGTGCCAGCAGCCGGACATCCCCTTCCCTCCACTTT. Protein: CASSRTSPSLHF.

This sequence joins TRBV6-1 and TRBJ1-5; TRBD1 matches at 9 bases. The CDR3 has 16 amino acids. In germline, CDR1 is MNHNS, CDR2 SASEGT. V shed 2 bases, J shed 2 bases, and the junction held 4 bases outside the gene matches. Here the CDR3 reads CASSETGGAGNQPQHF. The CDR3 DNA sequence: TGTGCCAGCAGTGAAACAGGGGGCGCGGGCAATCAGCCCCAGCATTTT.

This chain connects TRBV7-6 to TRBJ2-7; 8 nucleotides match TRBD1. This CDR3 has 13 amino acids. J gave up 7 bases and V 5 bases, and 7 bases lay outside the gene matches. Per germline, CDR1 SGHVS and CDR2 FNYEAQ. CDR3 sequence (DNA): TGTGCCAGCAGCCTTTGGACAGGGAAAGAGCAGTACTTC. This encodes CASSLWTGKEQYF.

The rearrangement joins TRBV12-3 or TRBV12-4 to TRBJ2-7; 8 bases map to TRBD1. CDR3 length: 13 amino acids. The junction had 6 bases not matched to a gene; V was cut back by 6 bases and J by 5 bases. CDR3 sequence: CASRMAGGNEQYF. The CDR3 DNA follows: TGTGCCAGCAGAATGGCAGGGGGCAACGAGCAGTACTTC.

The chain couples TRBV4-1 to TRBJ2-5, with a weak D call TRBD2 (6 bases). The germline V gene encodes CDR1 MGHRA and CDR2 YSYEKL. Trimming pared 0 bases from V and 5 bases from J, leaving 16 bases between. The CDR3 runs to 16 residues. The CDR3 nucleotides read TGCGCCAGCAGCCAAGAGGAGGGCTTTCTGCAGGAGACCCAGTACTTC. Residues: CASSQEEGFLQETQYF.

V and J are TRBV27 and TRBJ1-5, with 8 bases aligning to TRBD1. Germline V gene data show CDR1 as MNHEY and CDR2 as SMNVEV (reference sequence). The V gene end was trimmed by 8 bases and the J gene end by 4 bases; junction bases not matched to a gene: 4. The CDR3 length is 13 residues. CDR3 region: CASRRDRNQPQHF. The CDR3 bases are TGTGCCAGCCGCCGGGACAGGAATCAGCCCCAGCATTTT.

This rearrangement joins TRBV5-1 to TRBJ1-4, with D unresolved. Germline CDR1 and CDR2: SGHRS and YFSETQ. This CDR3 is 13 amino acids long. V was shortened by 2 bases and J by 6 bases, with 8 bases between the two germline ends. The DNA for the CDR3 is TGCGCCAGCAGCTTAGCGGGAGATGAAAAACTGTTTTTT. Protein product: CASSLAGDEKLFF.

The chain combines TRBV6-5 with TRBJ1-2; D gene unclear. This CDR3 is 14 amino acids long. Germline CDR1 is MNHEY and CDR2 is SVGAGI. V was pared by 6 bases and J by 5 bases, with 16 bases between. CDR3 DNA: TGTGCCAGCAGCTATACTGCGTCTGCTTATGGCTACACCTTC. This codes for CASSYTASAYGYTF.

The chain links TRBV5-1 to TRBJ2-1; 11 nucleotides line up with TRBD1. This CDR3 is 15 amino acids long. Germline lookup yields CDR1 SGHRS and CDR2 YFSETQ. Losses at the gene ends were 4 bases for V and 6 bases for J; bases not matched to a gene: 6. This CDR3 is CASSLGQGAFNEQFF. CDR3 in DNA: TGCGCCAGCAGCCTCGGACAGGGGGCCTTCAATGAGCAGTTCTTC.

The chain uses TRBV7-9 and TRBJ2-7; TRBD1 might be the D (5 bases). The V and J ends lost 5 bases and 0 bases respectively, with 20 bases between them. This CDR3 spans 17 amino acids. Germline CDR1 is SEHNR and CDR2 is FQNEAQ (reference sequence). DNA for the CDR3: TGTGCCAGCAGCCCGCGACAGCTTAGTCCCTTCTCCTACGAGCAGTACTTC. This encodes CASSPRQLSPFSYEQYF.

DNA of the CDR3: TGCAGTGCTAGTAGGGGCTCCTATGGCTACACCTTC. This encodes CSASRGSYGYTF. The genes are TRBV20-1 and TRBJ1-2; tentatively, D is TRBD1 (5 bases). CDR3 size: 12 residues. Germline CDR1 reads DFQATT; CDR2 reads SNEGSKA (reference sequence). Trimming stripped 3 bases from V and 4 bases from J, with 9 bases between.

The chain uses TRBV28 and TRBJ1-5; D uncertain. V was trimmed by 3 bases and J by 0 bases, leaving 9 bases between them. Germline CDR1 is MDHEN and CDR2 is SYDVKM. The CDR3 runs 15 residues. CDR3 amino acids: CASSFATTSNQPQHF. The CDR3, as DNA: TGTGCCAGCAGTTTTGCGACAACTAGCAATCAGCCCCAGCATTTT.

The rearrangement links TRBV9 to TRBJ2-1; 7 nucleotides match TRBD2. The CDR3 is 15 residues long. The V gene's germline CDR1 is SGDLS and CDR2 YYNGEE. Trimming at V came to 4 bases and at J to 1 base, leaving 5 bases not matched to a gene. CDR3 DNA sequence: TGTGCCAGCAGCTCTCAGCGGGGTTCCTACAATGAGCAGTTCTTC. Translation gives CASSSQRGSYNEQFF. The full variable domain, completed using reference TRBV9 and TRBJ2-1, is DSGVTQTPKHLITATGQRVTLRCSPRSGDLSVYWYQQSLDQGLQFLIQYYNGEERAKGNILERFSAQQFPDLHSELNLSSLELGDSALYFCASSSQRGSYNEQFFGPGTRLTVL.